This T cell receptor beta chain emerged from a study of T cells in Graves' hyperthyroidism and ophthalmopathy. The sample holds many counts of this clonotype. What was amplified from RNA transcripts were TCR beta CDR3 regions. With the HTBI primer set, the TCR CDR3 went through a first round of RT-PCR. TCRdb itself ran the multiplex PCR reads through MiXCR, one entry per CDR3 protein. This sample has 350,000 or so distinct CDR3 sequences, with 15% to 20% found just once. Sequenced input: blood. This receptor was obtained from a woman in her thirties or forties with Graves' ophthalmopathy.

CDR3 region: CASCDGQGKDYEQYF. CDR3 DNA sequence: TGTGCCAGCTGCGACGGACAGGGGAAAGACTACGAGCAGTACTTC. The V call is TRBV6-2 or TRBV6-3, the J call TRBJ2-7; 9 bases fit TRBD1. The trim removed 8 bases at V and 3 bases at J, leaving 11 bases unmatched. Germline V gene lookup returns CDR1 MNHEY and CDR2 SVGEGT. CDR3 length equals 15 residues.